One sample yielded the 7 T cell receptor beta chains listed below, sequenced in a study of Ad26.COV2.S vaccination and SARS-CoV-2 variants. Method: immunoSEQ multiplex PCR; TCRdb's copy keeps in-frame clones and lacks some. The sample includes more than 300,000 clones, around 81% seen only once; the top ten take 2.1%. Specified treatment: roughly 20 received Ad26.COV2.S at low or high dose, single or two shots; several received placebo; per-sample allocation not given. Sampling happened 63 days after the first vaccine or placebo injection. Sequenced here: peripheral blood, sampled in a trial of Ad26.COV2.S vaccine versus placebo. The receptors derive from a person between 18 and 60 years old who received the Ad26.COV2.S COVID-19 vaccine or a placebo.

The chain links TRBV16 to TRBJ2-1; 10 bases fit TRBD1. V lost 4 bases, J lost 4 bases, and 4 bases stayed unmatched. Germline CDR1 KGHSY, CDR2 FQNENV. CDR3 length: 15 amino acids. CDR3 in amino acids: CASSPRDRGYNEQFF. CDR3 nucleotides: TGTGCCAGCAGCCCCCGGGACAGGGGTTACAATGAGCAGTTCTTC.

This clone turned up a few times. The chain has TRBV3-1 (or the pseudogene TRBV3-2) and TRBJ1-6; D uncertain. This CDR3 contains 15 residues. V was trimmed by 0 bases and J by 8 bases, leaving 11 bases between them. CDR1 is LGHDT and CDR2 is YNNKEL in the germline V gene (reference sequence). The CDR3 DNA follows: TGTGCCAGCAGCCAAGAATCAGGCGGTTATTCACCCCTCCACTTT. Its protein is CASSQESGGYSPLHF.

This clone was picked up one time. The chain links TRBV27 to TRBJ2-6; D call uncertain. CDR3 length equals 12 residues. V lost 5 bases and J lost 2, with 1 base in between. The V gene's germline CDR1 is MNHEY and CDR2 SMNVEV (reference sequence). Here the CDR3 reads CASSPGANVLTF. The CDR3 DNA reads TGTGCCAGCAGTCCTGGGGCCAACGTCCTGACTTTC.

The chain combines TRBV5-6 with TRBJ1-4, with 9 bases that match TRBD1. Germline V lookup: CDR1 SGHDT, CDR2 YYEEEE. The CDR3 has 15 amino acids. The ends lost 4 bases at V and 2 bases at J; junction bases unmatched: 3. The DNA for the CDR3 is TGTGCCAGCAGCCAGACAGGGGGGACTAATGAAAAACTGTTTTTT. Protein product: CASSQTGGTNEKLFF.

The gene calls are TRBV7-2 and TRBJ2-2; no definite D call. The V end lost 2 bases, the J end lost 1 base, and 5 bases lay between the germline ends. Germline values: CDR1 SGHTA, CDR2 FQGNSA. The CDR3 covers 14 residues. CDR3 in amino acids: CASSLRENTGELFF. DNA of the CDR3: TGTGCCAGCAGCTTACGCGAGAACACCGGGGAGCTGTTTTTT. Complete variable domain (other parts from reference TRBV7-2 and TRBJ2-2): GAGVSQSPSNKVTEKGKDVELRCDPISGHTALYWYRQSLGQGLEFLIYFQGNSAPDKSGLPSDRFSAERTGGSVSTLTIQRTQQEDSAVYLCASSLRENTGELFFGEGSRLTVL.

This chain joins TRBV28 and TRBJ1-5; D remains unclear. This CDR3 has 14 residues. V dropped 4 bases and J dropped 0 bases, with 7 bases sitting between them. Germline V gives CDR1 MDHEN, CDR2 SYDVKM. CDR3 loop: CASSSLNSNQPQHF. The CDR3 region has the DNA TGTGCCAGCAGTTCCCTTAATAGCAATCAGCCCCAGCATTTT.

The CDR3 nucleotides read TGTGCCAGCAGTTTGCGGGCACATAATTCACCCCTCCACTTT. It encodes CASSLRAHNSPLHF. The rearrangement links TRBV28 to TRBJ1-6; D not certain. Germline V gene data show CDR1 as MDHEN and CDR2 as SYDVKM. V dropped 3 bases and J dropped 5 bases, with 8 bases sitting between them. The CDR3 contains 14 residues. Complete variable domain (other parts from reference TRBV28 and TRBJ1-6): DVKVTQSSRYLVKRTGEKVFLECVQDMDHENMFWYRQDPGLGLRLIYFSYDVKMKEKGDIPEGYSVSREKKERFSLILESASTNQTSMYLCASSLRAHNSPLHFGNGTRLTVT.